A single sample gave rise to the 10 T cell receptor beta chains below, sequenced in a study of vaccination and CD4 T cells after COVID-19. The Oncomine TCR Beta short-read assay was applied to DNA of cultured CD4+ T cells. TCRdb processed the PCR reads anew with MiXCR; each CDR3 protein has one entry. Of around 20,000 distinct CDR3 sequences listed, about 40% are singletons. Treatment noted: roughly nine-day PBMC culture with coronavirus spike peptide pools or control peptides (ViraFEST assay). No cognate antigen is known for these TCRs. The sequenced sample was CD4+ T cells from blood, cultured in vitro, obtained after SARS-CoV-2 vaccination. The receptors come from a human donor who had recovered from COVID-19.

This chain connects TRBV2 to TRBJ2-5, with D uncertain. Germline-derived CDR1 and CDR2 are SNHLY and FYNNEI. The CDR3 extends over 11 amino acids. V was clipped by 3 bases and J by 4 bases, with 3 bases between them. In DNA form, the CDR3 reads TGTGCCAGCAGTGATCGAGAGACCCAGTACTTC. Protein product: CASSDRETQYF. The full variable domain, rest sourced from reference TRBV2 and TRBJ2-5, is EPEVTQTPSHQVTQMGQEVILRCVPISNHLYFYWYRQILGQKVEFLVSFYNNEISEKSEIFDDQFSVERPDGSNFTLKIRSTKLEDSAMYFCASSDRETQYFGPGTRLLVL.

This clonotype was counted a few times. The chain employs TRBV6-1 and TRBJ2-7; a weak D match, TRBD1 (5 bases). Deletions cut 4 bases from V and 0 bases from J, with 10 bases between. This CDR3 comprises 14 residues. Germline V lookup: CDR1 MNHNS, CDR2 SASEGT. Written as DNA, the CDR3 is TGTGCCAGCAGTGTAGGGGCGAGCTCCTACGAGCAGTACTTC. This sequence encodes CASSVGASSYEQYF.

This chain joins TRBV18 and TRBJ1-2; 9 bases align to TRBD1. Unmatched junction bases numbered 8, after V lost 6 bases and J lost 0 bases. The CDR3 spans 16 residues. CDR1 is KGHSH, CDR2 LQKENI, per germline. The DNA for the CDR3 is TGTGCCAGCTCCCAATCGGGACAGGGACCTAACTATGGCTACACCTTC. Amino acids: CASSQSGQGPNYGYTF. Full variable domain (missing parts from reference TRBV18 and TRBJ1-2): NAGVMQNPRHLVRRRGQEARLRCSPMKGHSHVYWYRQLPEEGLKFMVYLQKENIIDESGMPKERFSAEFPKEGPSILRIQQVVRGDSAAYFCASSQSGQGPNYGYTFGSGTRLTVV.

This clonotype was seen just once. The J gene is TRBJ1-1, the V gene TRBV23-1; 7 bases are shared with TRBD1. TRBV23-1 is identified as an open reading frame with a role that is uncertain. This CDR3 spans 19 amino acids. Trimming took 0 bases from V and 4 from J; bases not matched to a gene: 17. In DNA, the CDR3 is TGCGCCAGCAGTCAATCGACAGGGAGGGTATGTGGGGCGAGCACTGAAGCTTTCTTT. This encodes CASSQSTGRVCGASTEAFF.

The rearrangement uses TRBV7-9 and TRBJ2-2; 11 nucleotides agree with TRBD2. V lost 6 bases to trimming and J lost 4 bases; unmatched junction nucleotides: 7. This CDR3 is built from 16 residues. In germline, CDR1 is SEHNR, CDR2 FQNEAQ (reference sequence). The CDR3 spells CASRPTSGSVTGELFF. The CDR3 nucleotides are TGTGCCAGCAGGCCCACTAGCGGGAGCGTCACCGGGGAGCTGTTTTTT.

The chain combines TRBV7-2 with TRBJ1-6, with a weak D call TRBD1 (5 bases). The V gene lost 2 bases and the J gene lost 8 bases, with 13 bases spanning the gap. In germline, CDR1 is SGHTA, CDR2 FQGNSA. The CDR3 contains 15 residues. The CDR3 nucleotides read TGTGCCAGCAGCTTAAGGGGAGCGGCAGATTCACCCCTCCACTTT. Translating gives CASSLRGAADSPLHF. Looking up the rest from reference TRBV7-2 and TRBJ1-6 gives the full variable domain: GAGVSQSPSNKVTEKGKDVELRCDPISGHTALYWYRQSLGQGLEFLIYFQGNSAPDKSGLPSDRFSAERTGGSVSTLTIQRTQQEDSAVYLCASSLRGAADSPLHFGNGTRLTVT.

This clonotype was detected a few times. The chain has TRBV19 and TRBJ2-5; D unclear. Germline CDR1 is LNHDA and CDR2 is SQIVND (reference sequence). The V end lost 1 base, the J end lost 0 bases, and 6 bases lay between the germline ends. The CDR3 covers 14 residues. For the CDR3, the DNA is TGTGCCAGTAGTATAGGGGCGTACCAAGAGACCCAGTACTTC. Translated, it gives CASSIGAYQETQYF. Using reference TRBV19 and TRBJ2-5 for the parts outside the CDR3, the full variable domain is DGGITQSPKYLFRKEGQNVTLSCEQNLNHDAMYWYRQDPGQGLRLIYYSQIVNDFQKGDIAEGYSVSREKKESFPLTVTSAQKNPTAFYLCASSIGAYQETQYFGPGTRLLVL.

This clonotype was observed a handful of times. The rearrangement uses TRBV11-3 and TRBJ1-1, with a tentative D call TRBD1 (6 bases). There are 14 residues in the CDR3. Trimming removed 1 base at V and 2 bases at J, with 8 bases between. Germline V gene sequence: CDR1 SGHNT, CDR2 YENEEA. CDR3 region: CASSLGQENTEAFF. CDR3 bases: TGTGCCAGCAGCTTAGGACAGGAAAACACTGAAGCTTTCTTT.

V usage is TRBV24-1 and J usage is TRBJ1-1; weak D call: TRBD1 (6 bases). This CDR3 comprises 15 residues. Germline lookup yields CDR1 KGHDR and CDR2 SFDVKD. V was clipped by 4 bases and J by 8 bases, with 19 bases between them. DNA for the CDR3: TGTGCCACCAGTGACGCTAGCGGGGGGCTTAACGAAGCTTTCTTT. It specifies CATSDASGGLNEAFF.

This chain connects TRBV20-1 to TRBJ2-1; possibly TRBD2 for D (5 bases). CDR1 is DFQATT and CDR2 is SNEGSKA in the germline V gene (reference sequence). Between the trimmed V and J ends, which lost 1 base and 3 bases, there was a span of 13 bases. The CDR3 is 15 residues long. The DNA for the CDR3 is TGCAGTGCTAGAGGGACTCGAGGAGGCTACAATGAGCAGTTCTTC. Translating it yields CSARGTRGGYNEQFF.